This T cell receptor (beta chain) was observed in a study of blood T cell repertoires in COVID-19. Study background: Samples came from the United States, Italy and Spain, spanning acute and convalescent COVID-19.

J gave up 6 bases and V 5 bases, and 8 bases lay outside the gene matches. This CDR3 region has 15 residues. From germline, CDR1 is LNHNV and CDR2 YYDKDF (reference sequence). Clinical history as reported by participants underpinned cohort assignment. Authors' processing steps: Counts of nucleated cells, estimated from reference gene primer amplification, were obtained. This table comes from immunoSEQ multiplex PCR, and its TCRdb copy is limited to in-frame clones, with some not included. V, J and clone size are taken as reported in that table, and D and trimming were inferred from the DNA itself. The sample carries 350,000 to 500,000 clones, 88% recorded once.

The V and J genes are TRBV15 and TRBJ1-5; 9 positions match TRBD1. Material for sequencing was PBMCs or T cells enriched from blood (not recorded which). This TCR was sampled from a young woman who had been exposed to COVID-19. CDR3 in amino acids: CATSDRQGVTQPQHF. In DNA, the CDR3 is TGTGCCACCAGCGACCGACAGGGGGTAACTCAGCCCCAGCATTTT. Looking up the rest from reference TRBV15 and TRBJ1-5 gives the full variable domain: DAMVIQNPRYQVTQFGKPVTLSCSQTLNHNVMYWYQQKSSQAPKLLFHYYDKDFNNEADTPDNFQSRRPNTSFCFLDIRSPGLGDTAMYLCATSDRQGVTQPQHFGDGTRLSIL.